These 30 T cell receptor beta chains share one sample of origin, sequenced in a study of T-cell memory formation after mild COVID-19. TCRdb re-called the 5' RACE reads through MiXCR, storing one row per CDR3 protein. The sample yields 300,000 to 400,000 distinct CDR3 sequences, approximately 29% seen once. What was sequenced was PBMCs or a T cell subset sorted from them (not recorded which). These receptors all come from an adult woman who had mild COVID-19 (a few samples of this study predate the infection). Cell type and time point are not known.

This clonotype was observed a handful of times. The rearrangement joins TRBV5-5 to TRBJ2-7; 9 positions agree with TRBD2. The V gene end was trimmed by 1 base and the J gene end by 1 base; junction bases not matched to a gene: 9. Germline V gives CDR1 SGHKS, CDR2 YYEKEE (reference sequence). This CDR3 is built from 17 residues. CDR3 nucleotides: TGTGCCAGCAGCTTGCAGCTAAGCGGGGGGATGTCCTACGAGCAGTACTTC. Its translation: CASSLQLSGGMSYEQYF.

This clonotype showed up just a few times. The CDR3 region is CASSLSASGFSYNEQFF. In nucleotides, the CDR3 is TGTGCCAGCAGCTTGTCGGCTAGCGGGTTCTCCTACAATGAGCAGTTCTTC. The chain couples TRBV5-4 to TRBJ2-1, with 8 nucleotides matching TRBD2. V trimming: 1 base; J trimming: 0 bases; junction bases outside the gene matches: 6. CDR1 is SGHNT and CDR2 is YYREEE in the germline V gene (reference sequence). The CDR3 is 17 amino acids.

The chain has TRBV7-3 and TRBJ2-1; TRBD2 matches 12 bases. J was trimmed by 14 bases and V by 0 bases; bases with no gene match: 8. This CDR3 has 15 residues. Germline V gene lookup returns CDR1 SGHTA and CDR2 FQGTGA. CDR3 protein: CASSLTLAGGSPEFF. In nucleotides, the CDR3 is TGTGCCAGCAGCTTAACCCTAGCGGGAGGGTCCCCCGAGTTCTTC.

Regarding this clonotype: One base away lies a much larger clone, so this may be a sequencing read error. The genes are TRBV7-9 and TRBJ2-5, with D unclear. The CDR3 length is 13 residues. Germline lookup yields CDR1 SEHNR and CDR2 FQNEAQ (reference sequence). Here the CDR3 reads CPSSSVRTETQYF. The CDR3 coding sequence is TGTCCCAGCAGCTCCGTGAGAACAGAGACCCAGTACTTC.

The CDR3 region is CASSYARETQYF. Written as DNA, the CDR3 is TGTGCCAGCAGTTATGCCCGGGAGACCCAGTACTTC. The genes are TRBV6-2 or TRBV6-3 and TRBJ2-5, with D unclear. Trimming took 3 bases from V and 5 from J, leaving 7 bases between them. This CDR3 region has 12 residues. Looked up from germline, CDR1 is MNHEY and CDR2 is SVGEGT.

This clonotype was seen only a few times. The chain combines TRBV7-6 with TRBJ2-1; perhaps TRBD2 as D (6 bases). Germline CDR1 reads SGHVS; CDR2 reads FNYEAQ. This CDR3 has 12 amino acids. The V end was cut by 5 bases, the J end by 13 bases, with 15 bases between. In DNA form, the CDR3 reads TGTGCCAGCAGCGGCGGAGGGCGGGACCAGTTCTTC. Its translation is CASSGGGRDQFF.

This clonotype was seen a handful of times. The chain is built from TRBV11-2 and TRBJ2-7, with D tentatively TRBD2 (5 bases). The V gene lost 7 bases and the J gene lost 3 bases, with 7 bases spanning the gap. This CDR3 is built from 11 residues. CDR1 is SGHAT and CDR2 is FQNNGV in the germline V gene. CDR3 DNA: TGTGCCAGCACCGAGGGCTACGAGCAGTACTTC. Its protein product is CASTEGYEQYF. Filled out from reference TRBV11-2 and TRBJ2-7, the complete variable domain reads EAGVAQSPRYKIIEKRQSVAFWCNPISGHATLYWYQQILGQGPKLLIQFQNNGVVDDSQLPKDRFSAERLKGVDSTLKIQPAKLEDSAVYLCASTEGYEQYFGPGTRLTVT.

The CDR3 reads CASSRAGKKTLSYGYTF. The CDR3 DNA is TGTGCCAGCAGCCGGGCGGGGAAAAAGACCCTAAGCTATGGCTACACCTTC. This chain connects TRBV7-9 to TRBJ1-2; no definite D call. Looked up from germline, CDR1 is SEHNR and CDR2 is FQNEAQ (reference sequence). The CDR3 spans 17 residues. Trimming left V 5 bases short and J 4 bases short, with 23 bases between.

V and J are TRBV20-1 and TRBJ2-3; D is unresolved. Germline V gives CDR1 DFQATT, CDR2 SNEGSKA (reference sequence). CDR3 length equals 12 residues. Trimming stripped 3 bases from V and 4 bases from J, with 8 bases between. The CDR3, as DNA: TGCAGTGCTAGTTCAGAGGCAGATACGCAGTATTTT. Its protein is CSASSEADTQYF.

The rearrangement links TRBV29-1 to TRBJ1-5, with 7 bases identical to TRBD1. Trimming cost V 8 bases and J 0 bases; bases outside gene matches: 13. Looked up from germline, CDR1 is SQVTM and CDR2 is ANQGSEA. The CDR3 is made up of 16 amino acids. The CDR3 DNA reads as TGCAGCTTACGGACAGGCCCTATACATAGCAATCAGCCCCAGCATTTT. It encodes CSLRTGPIHSNQPQHF.

There are many counts of this clonotype. The gene calls are TRBV4-2 and TRBJ2-1; 13 positions match TRBD2. Germline lookup yields CDR1 LGHNA and CDR2 YNFKEQ. V shed 4 bases and J 0 bases; nucleotides not matched to a gene: 12. The CDR3 is 20 residues long. The CDR3 here is CASSPRAGLAGLSSYNEQFF. For the CDR3, the DNA is TGTGCCAGCAGCCCGCGGGCGGGACTAGCGGGATTGAGCTCCTACAATGAGCAGTTCTTC.

The rearrangement joins TRBV4-2 to TRBJ2-1; 10 positions match TRBD2. This CDR3 has 20 residues. Germline V gene lookup returns CDR1 LGHNA and CDR2 YNFKEQ. V lost 0 bases and J lost 4; bases outside the gene matches: 15. CDR3 coding DNA: TGTGCCAGCAGCCAAGATCTCCAGAGCGGGGGGGCAAGTCCTTACAATGAGCAGTTCTTC. The encoded protein is CASSQDLQSGGASPYNEQFF.

The rearrangement links TRBV2 to TRBJ2-7; 11 nucleotides agree with TRBD2. The ends lost 5 bases at V and 3 bases at J; junction bases unmatched: 9. Germline lookup yields CDR1 SNHLY and CDR2 FYNNEI. There are 16 residues in the CDR3. This chain's CDR3 is CASSLSGREFSYEQYF. The CDR3 coding sequence is TGTGCCAGCAGTCTTAGCGGGAGGGAGTTTAGCTACGAGCAGTACTTC.

This clonotype was seen at least ten times. V is TRBV4-1 and J is TRBJ2-7; 9 bases match TRBD2. This CDR3 has 15 residues. Germline CDR1 MGHRA, CDR2 YSYEKL. V lost 4 bases and J lost 0; bases outside the gene matches: 4. The CDR3 protein is CASSPSGGSSYEQYF. In DNA, the CDR3 is TGCGCCAGCAGCCCAAGCGGGGGGAGCTCCTACGAGCAGTACTTC.

The sample holds a few counts of this clonotype. J is TRBJ1-5 and V is TRBV9; D gene unclear. With 7 bases removed from V and 0 bases from J, the gap between germline ends came to 8 bases. Germline V gene lookup returns CDR1 SGDLS and CDR2 YYNGEE. CDR3 size: 13 residues. This CDR3 is CASGVGSNQPQHF. As DNA, the CDR3 is TGTGCCAGCGGGGTAGGTAGCAATCAGCCCCAGCATTTT.

The chain employs TRBV12-3 or TRBV12-4 and TRBJ2-7; 13 bases match TRBD2. The CDR3 has 14 amino acids. V was clipped by 4 bases and J by 7 bases; unmatched bases: 4. The CDR3 sequence is CASSSSTSGGEQYF. The DNA of the CDR3 is TGTGCCAGCAGTTCCTCGACTAGCGGGGGGGAGCAGTACTTC.

This clonotype has just a few counts. The chain employs TRBV11-2 and TRBJ2-1; 8 nucleotides line up with TRBD1. The CDR3 has 15 amino acids. Looked up from germline, CDR1 is SGHAT and CDR2 is FQNNGV. Trimming removed 1 base from V and 15 bases from J; junction bases left unmatched: 14. For the CDR3, the DNA is TGTGCCAGCAGCTTAGGAGGCTCCCGGGCAGGGGGCATGTTCTTC. It yields the protein CASSLGGSRAGGMFF.

The chain combines TRBV4-2 with TRBJ2-7; D assignment may be TRBD1 or TRBD2 (5 bases each). Germline V gene sequence: CDR1 LGHNA, CDR2 YNFKEQ. This CDR3 region has 14 residues. Trimming took 3 bases from V and 6 from J, leaving 15 bases between them. CDR3 sequence (DNA): TGTGCCAGCAGCCACTCAGTGACGGGGACCGAGCAGTACTTC. Amino acid sequence: CASSHSVTGTEQYF.

The gene calls are TRBV10-2 and TRBJ1-1, with D tentatively TRBD1 (6 bases). The CDR3 contains 13 residues. Germline loops: CDR1 WSHSY, CDR2 SAAADI. V was cut by 5 bases and J by 4 bases, with 11 bases left in between. The CDR3 region is CASSITGFTEAFF. In nucleotides, the CDR3 is TGCGCCAGCAGTATTACAGGGTTCACTGAAGCTTTCTTT.

This sequence joins TRBV27 and TRBJ1-2, with 7 positions matching TRBD1. Germline CDR1 MNHEY, CDR2 SMNVEV (reference sequence). With 6 bases clipped from V and 5 bases from J, the junction kept 9 bases outside the gene matches. The CDR3 has 14 residues. The CDR3 protein is CASSSGSTGYGYTF. For the CDR3, the DNA is TGTGCCAGCAGCTCCGGGTCGACAGGGTATGGCTACACCTTC.

This clonotype was detected only a few times. The chain combines TRBV5-5 with TRBJ2-7; TRBD1 matches at 8 bases. Trimming removed 2 bases from V and 6 bases from J; junction bases left unmatched: 7. Per germline, CDR1 SGHKS and CDR2 YYEKEE (reference sequence). The CDR3 is 14 amino acids. The CDR3 coding sequence is TGTGCCAGCAGCTTTCCAGGGGGCCGGGGCGAGCAGTACTTC. Translated: CASSFPGGRGEQYF.

The sample holds a few counts of this clonotype. The chain joins TRBV5-1 to TRBJ1-2; 8 bases are shared with TRBD1. The germline V gene has CDR1 SGHRS and CDR2 YFSETQ. CDR3 size: 15 residues. Trimming took 0 bases from V and 6 from J; bases not matched to a gene: 7. The CDR3 region is CASSLGQGRRDGYTF. CDR3 nucleotides: TGCGCCAGCAGCTTGGGACAGGGGCGAAGGGATGGCTACACCTTC.

This clonotype was counted a few times. The chain employs TRBV29-1 and TRBJ2-3; D ambiguous. V lost 7 bases and J lost 2, with 13 bases in between. Germline-derived CDR1 and CDR2 are SQVTM and ANQGSEA. The CDR3 runs 13 residues. The CDR3 DNA sequence: TGCAGCGCCAAAAGGGATCTCACAGATACGCAGTATTTT. It encodes CSAKRDLTDTQYF.

The rearrangement joins TRBV5-1 to TRBJ2-1, with TRBD2 matching 10 bases. The CDR3 sequence is 15 residues long. V trimming: 1 base; J trimming: 9 bases; junction bases outside the gene matches: 7. Germline lookup yields CDR1 SGHRS and CDR2 YFSETQ. The CDR3 DNA sequence: TGCGCCAGCAGCTTGATAAGCGGGGGGGCCTTTGAGCAGTTCTTC. Its protein product is CASSLISGGAFEQFF.

This clonotype was found once. The rearrangement joins TRBV24-1 to TRBJ2-1; 7 positions agree with TRBD2. V lost 4 bases, J lost 3 bases, and 2 bases stayed unmatched. The CDR3 length is 14 residues. CDR1 is KGHDR and CDR2 is SFDVKD in the germline V gene. CDR3 nucleotides: TGTGCCACCAGTGACCGGGGGGACTACAATGAGCAGTTCTTC. Translation gives CATSDRGDYNEQFF.

This clonotype was picked up many times. The CDR3 DNA reads as TGTGCCAGCAGTTCACAGGGAAGCTCCTACAATGAGCAGTTCTTC. Protein sequence: CASSSQGSSYNEQFF. The genes are TRBV12-3 or TRBV12-4 and TRBJ2-1; TRBD1 might be the D (6 bases). Trimming took 4 bases from V and 0 from J, leaving 10 bases between them. This CDR3 region has 15 residues.

This clonotype was observed many times. V is TRBV4-1 and J is TRBJ2-7; tentatively, D is TRBD2 (7 bases). Germline-derived CDR1 and CDR2 are MGHRA and YSYEKL. Trimming took off 3 bases at V and 3 bases at J, with 9 bases between the two ends. The CDR3 spans 13 residues. The CDR3 region is CASSHRGGYEQYF. The CDR3 DNA reads as TGCGCCAGCAGCCATAGGGGGGGCTACGAGCAGTACTTC.

The rearrangement links TRBV7-9 to TRBJ2-3, with D perhaps TRBD1 or TRBD2 (5 bases each). The germline V gene encodes CDR1 SEHNR and CDR2 FQNEAQ (reference sequence). The CDR3 runs to 14 residues. V gave up 5 bases and J gave up 4 bases, with 13 bases separating them. As DNA, the CDR3 is TGTGCCAGCAGCGTAAACATGGGGGCAGATACGCAGTATTTT. It encodes CASSVNMGADTQYF.

With respect to this clonotype: At one end, the junction sequence differs from germline, possibly due to a read error. The chain joins TRBV7-3 to TRBJ2-1; TRBD1 matches 8 bases. Germline assignment: CDR1 SGHTA and CDR2 FQGTGA. The CDR3 is made up of 15 amino acids. The CDR3 nucleotides read TGTGCAAGCAGCTTAGGCTGGACAGGGAACAATGAGCAGTTCTTC. Translated: CASSLGWTGNNEQFF.

The rearrangement joins TRBV5-6 to TRBJ2-1; D perhaps matches TRBD2 (5 bases). Germline values: CDR1 SGHDT, CDR2 YYEEEE. V lost 5 bases, J lost 0 bases, and 12 bases lay in between. The CDR3 consists of 15 residues. CDR3 residues: CASSRTPSSYNEQFF. CDR3 DNA: TGTGCCAGCAGTCGGACTCCCAGCTCCTACAATGAGCAGTTCTTC.